This TCR beta chain was observed in a study of cytomegalovirus exposure and HLA in healthy donors listed by TCRdb under 2017. About the study as a whole: An earlier analysis of about 560 of the donors reported over 250 Gb of sequence data and around 100 million unique TCR beta sequences obtained from about 179 million T cells. Roughly 300 gigabases of sequencing data and roughly 81 million unique TCR sequences made up an early release that covered approximately 620 HLA-typed donors. Among the roughly 390 genotyped donors, more than 70% belonged to the genetic ancestry cluster associated with self-reported Caucasian donors. The aim of the study was to test whether cataloging public T cell receptors could identify signatures of past pathogen exposure. The T cell repertoires of 550 to 850 subjects were profiled by immunosequencing and related to cytomegalovirus serostatus. Along with the 666-subject first cohort, a separate validation cohort of over a hundred different subjects was used. High-throughput TCR immunosequencing, statistical association of individual TCRs with disease status, and machine learning were combined to predict cytomegalovirus infection status. A later analysis re-analyzed previously published TCR beta repertoires from approximately 700 donors and added high-resolution HLA genotyping to study TCR occurrence patterns. Rather than using new phenotypic data, the later analysis identified candidate immune exposures from TCR beta sequences and from how often those sequences occurred across donors. An earlier analysis of 450 to 750 of the donors used high-throughput TCR beta sequencing to judge whether each TCR beta V gene segment behaved as functional or pseudogenic. Alongside the repertoire data, information on donor age, sex, ethnicity and CMV serostatus was compiled. A later genetic analysis used genome-wide SNP genotypes for about 60% of the 666 donors, treating that subset as a discovery cohort. Every repertoire in the discovery cohort had been generated on one and the same sequencing platform. Class I and class II HLA loci were covered by the typing at four-digit resolution. The number of typed donors differed by locus: about 629-630 for A, B, C, DRB1 and DQB1; roughly 510 for DQA1; around 580 for DPA1; and around 490 for DPB1. Because of strong linkage in the cohort, five DR-DQ haplotypes were treated as single units for association and clustering. Among roughly 400 genotyped donors of the cohort, an average of about 220,000 unique TCR beta nucleotide sequences was sequenced per donor, of which approximately 19% were non-productive. Points the paper makes about the study in general: Because counts were too low, seventeen rarely observed V segments, including chromosome 9 orphons, were left out of the earlier analysis of several hundred of the donors. Most CMV-associated TCR beta chains appeared to be HLA-restricted in a later analysis, and the HLA associations seemed to be driven largely by CMV exposure. A later analysis found that HLA-associated TCR beta chains were more clonally expanded and had lower generation probabilities than equally common non-associated chains. When HLA alleles, especially DR and DQ, strongly co-occurred, TCR associations were difficult to assign to individual alleles. A further reported finding was that TCR beta sequences accurately predicted the HLA-A and HLA-B alleles for most subjects in the first cohort. Linkage disequilibrium might explain the correlated functional status among segregating V segments, but an unknown experimental factor could not be excluded. V-gene and J-gene trimming of TCR beta chains was associated with a missense DCLRE1C variant in a later genetic analysis, and the association was replicated in an independent cohort. According to a later analysis, parvovirus B19, influenza, CMV and Epstein-Barr virus appeared linked to several top co-occurrence clusters. Most TCR sequences were observed very rarely across donors, whereas some public TCRs were present in many individuals. The sequencing pipeline was judged likely to have produced a cluster of highly shared sequence variants as a technical artifact. In the study, about 150 TCR beta chains were listed as associated with cytomegalovirus. In a later analysis, around 17,000 TCR beta sequences were associated with specific HLA alleles at a false discovery rate of 0.05. In an earlier analysis of around 600 of the donors, most TCR beta V segments appeared in productive rearrangements about 90% or about 30% of the time, broadly matching IMGT annotations. According to the authors, the approach could potentially be generalized to other disease states and immunological phenotypes. Presence/absence analyses assumed roughly uniform sequencing depth across donors, an assumption that may not hold. Some IMGT-functional V segments, including TRBV6-2 and TRBV6-3, could not be told apart with the 87-base-pair reads, so those segments were excluded. Because HLA typing was unavailable for some donors at each locus, only the typed subset was used in association tests. A later genetic analysis reported fewer N-insertions in productive TCRs among donors in an Asian-associated ancestry cluster than the roughly 700-donor mean. According to a later analysis, TCR association rates differed among HLA loci, with DRB1 alleles showing the most associated TCRs and HLA-C alleles showing the fewest. The cohort was sequenced for TCR beta chains only, and without alpha or paired-chain data the features that could be detected were limited. In vitro tests confirmed that a few of the cytomegalovirus-associated TCR beta chains recognize cytomegalovirus antigens. Immune exposure information for the cohort was limited to CMV serostatus. The classifier was reported to diagnose cytomegalovirus status with high specificity and sensitivity in both the original cohort and the validation cohort.

The germline V gene provides CDR1 SGHAT and CDR2 FQNNGV. Counted from cysteine to phenylalanine, this CDR3 has 15 amino acids. Of the read, only the CDR3 DNA is kept; its 45 bases are in frame from base 1. Here V drops 7 bases and J drops 2 bases, and the junction holds 8 bases not matched to any gene. The cohort consisted of 666 healthy bone marrow donors. At the time of sampling, every cohort member was nominally healthy, though immune exposures that went unrecorded were likely present. The donor was CMV seropositive and was included in the group of almost 300 seropositive cohort members. A peripheral blood sample was collected from each donor, and TCR beta sequencing was performed on peripheral blood mononuclear cells. Genomic DNA extraction from the blood cell samples was performed with the Qiagen DNeasy Blood Extraction Kit. Notes on this clone: This receptor's antigen is unknown. Base qualities are missing; no much larger clone stands one base away.

The library was produced with the immunoSEQ multiplex PCR assay. A mixture of 60 forward primers for TCR Vbeta segments and 13 reverse primers for TCR Jbeta segments was used in the multiplex PCR. A multiplex PCR assay on genomic DNA amplified the CDR3 region of rearranged TCR beta genes. On the Illumina HiSeq System, the amplified TCR beta libraries were sequenced as 87-base-pair reads. Per the authors' processing: A later analysis tallied 75 million to 95 million unique TCR beta chains across the approximately 670 repertoires, and approximately 11 million of those chains were shared by two or more donors. Raw reads were error-corrected and collapsed into unique sequences with a nearest-neighbor algorithm that merged closely related sequences to remove PCR and sequencing errors. To assign V, D and J gene segments, CDR3 sequences were aligned to IMGT reference sequences. For a sequence to be retained, a match of at least six nucleotides to both a V gene segment and a J gene segment was required. A rearrangement was called productive if the CDR3 had no stop codons and remained in frame with V and J, and every other rearrangement was called non-productive. CDR3 was defined according to IMGT convention as the region running from the second conserved V-encoded cysteine to the conserved J-encoded phenylalanine. Sequences without an unambiguous match to a single V gene segment were excluded from the earlier analysis of several hundred of the donors. An earlier analysis of several hundred of the donors called V segments functional above 56.7% productive rearrangements and segregating when the between-donor standard deviation exceeded 5%. A statistical classification framework was built for diagnosing cytomegalovirus status from the catalog of TCR beta chain sequences. In a later analysis, V and J genes were assigned by comparing TCR nucleotide sequences against IMGT/GENE-DB human TR gene sequences. The TCRdist pipeline was used in a later analysis to assign CDR3 sequences and most-parsimonious VDJ recombination scenarios. In a later analysis, every TCR beta chain was defined by the combination of its CDR3 amino acid sequence and its V-gene family, and reads without a unique V-gene family were dropped. As a way to deal with suspected cross-contamination and a sequencing artifact, a later analysis dropped approximately 570 nucleotide sequences that were highly shared and had low generation probability. A later analysis calculated a clonal expansion index for each public chain from normalized within-repertoire ranks of inferred template counts. In a later analysis, generation probabilities were computed with a VDJ recombination model fitted to out-of-frame rearrangements, and the resulting probabilities were checked against IGoR. In a later analysis, hypergeometric tests were used to score TCR-TCR, TCR-HLA and TCR-CMV co-occurrence, with a repertoire-size bias correction applied to TCR pairs. In a later analysis, false discovery rates were estimated by permuting HLA or CMV assignments 20 times. A later analysis grouped co-occurring TCRs with DBSCAN, adding TCRdist sequence similarity when clustering within HLA-allele-positive subsets. Repertoires with fewer than 30,000 or more than 120,000 public chains were left out of co-occurrence clustering, as were five repertoires with anomalous nucleotide sharing. Held by TCRdb, this immuneACCESS table contains in-frame sequences only and omits some clones. Under half of the omission traces to an unresolved V gene where checked; the cause of the rest is unknown. D and trimming come from the DNA, and the V and J calls and clone size come from that table. This sample has 90,000 to 110,000 clones in its table, and approximately 12% of those were observed once. The ten largest clonotypes hold approximately 16% of the sample.

The sequence was collected from a man aged 35 to 55 in good health and CMV-seropositive. The sequenced material came from PBMCs. The chain is encoded by TRBV11-2 joined to TRBJ2-7, with 10 central nucleotides matching TRBD2. Here is the DNA: TGTGCCAGCACCCTCCTAGCGGGAGACACCTACGAGCAGTACTTC. It is translated as CASTLLAGDTYEQYF. Reference TRBV11-2 and TRBJ2-7 proteins supply the regions before and after the CDR3; the full variable domain is: EAGVAQSPRYKIIEKRQSVAFWCNPISGHATLYWYQQILGQGPKLLIQFQNNGVVDDSQLPKDRFSAERLKGVDSTLKIQPAKLEDSAVYLCASTLLAGDTYEQYFGPGTRLTVT.